A single TCR beta chain is shown here with its context. CDR1 is SGHRS, CDR2 YFSETQ, per germline. Unmatched junction bases numbered 10, after V lost 3 bases and J lost 5 bases. The CDR3 is 16 residues long. The record originates from a study of control samples from healthy donors and cancer patients. Measured with immunoSEQ multiplex PCR; TCRdb has only the in-frame clones, and not every one. The sample yields about 80,000 clones, about nine tenths seen once. This sequence was found in a man aged 50-59 years in good health. The chain couples TRBV5-1 to TRBJ2-5; 10 bases line up with TRBD1. Sample: blood. CDR3 residues: CASSSGTGVVGETQYF. The DNA of the CDR3 is TGCGCCAGCAGCTCCGGGACAGGGGTTGTCGGGGAGACCCAGTACTTC.